Shown below are 12 T cell receptor beta chains from a single sample sequenced in a study of T-cell memory formation after mild COVID-19. TCRdb independently ran MiXCR on the 5' RACE reads; one entry per CDR3 protein. The sample consists of 250,000 to 400,000 distinct CDR3 sequences, roughly an eighth of them appearing once. Sequencing was done on a sample of PBMCs or a T cell subset sorted from them (not recorded which). Source of these receptors: a man younger than 30 who had mild COVID-19 (a few samples of this study predate the infection). Cell type and time point are not known.

The sample holds many counts of this clonotype. The rearrangement links TRBV6-5 to TRBJ2-1; 7 bases map to TRBD1. The V gene's germline CDR1 is MNHEY and CDR2 SVGAGI. The CDR3 extends over 13 amino acids. The V gene end was trimmed by 5 bases and the J gene end by 7 bases; junction bases not matched to a gene: 5. For the CDR3, the DNA is TGTGCCAGCAGTCGACAGGGTATGAATGAGCAGTTCTTC. Amino acid sequence: CASSRQGMNEQFF.

This clonotype has a handful of counts. This chain links TRBV7-2 with TRBJ2-3, with D unresolved. The V end lost 2 bases, the J end lost 2 bases, and 5 bases lay between the germline ends. The CDR3 covers 13 residues. Germline-derived CDR1 and CDR2 are SGHTA and FQGNSA. CDR3 amino acids: CASSLQNTDTQYF. In DNA, the CDR3 is TGTGCCAGCAGCTTACAGAACACAGATACGCAGTATTTT.

This clonotype has a handful of counts. The V call is TRBV4-3, the J call TRBJ2-7; maybe TRBD2 (5 bases). CDR1 and CDR2 (germline): LGHNA, YSLEER. The CDR3 extends over 16 amino acids. V dropped 0 bases and J dropped 0 bases, with 12 bases sitting between them. The CDR3 sequence: CASSQERASSSYEQYF. The CDR3 DNA reads as TGCGCCAGCAGCCAAGAGAGGGCCTCGAGCTCCTACGAGCAGTACTTC.

This clonotype was counted between two and nine times. This sequence joins TRBV6-5 and TRBJ1-5, with 7 bases lining up with TRBD1. Trimming cost V 6 bases and J 0 bases; bases outside gene matches: 5. The CDR3 totals 15 residues. From germline, CDR1 is MNHEY and CDR2 SVGAGI. The CDR3 region has the DNA TGTGCCAGCAGGCGACAGGGCGGTAGCAATCAGCCCCAGCATTTT. Translated: CASRRQGGSNQPQHF.

The chain is built from TRBV9 and TRBJ2-3; D possibly corresponds to TRBD2 (5 bases). V lost 6 bases and J lost 3, with 11 bases in between. CDR1 is SGDLS, CDR2 YYNGEE, per germline. The CDR3 sequence is 13 residues long. The CDR3 nucleotides read TGTGCCAGCAAGTATAGGGAGACAGATACGCAGTATTTT. It encodes CASKYRETDTQYF. The full variable domain, completed using reference TRBV9 and TRBJ2-3, is DSGVTQTPKHLITATGQRVTLRCSPRSGDLSVYWYQQSLDQGLQFLIQYYNGEERAKGNILERFSAQQFPDLHSELNLSSLELGDSALYFCASKYRETDTQYFGPGTRLTVL.

The chain couples TRBV7-8 to TRBJ1-1, with D possibly TRBD1 on 6 matching bases. The CDR3 spans 15 residues. CDR1 is SGHVS and CDR2 is FQNEAQ in the germline V gene. V was cut by 1 base and J by 3 bases, with 12 bases left in between. The CDR3 DNA reads TGTGCCAGCAGCTTAGTGGCCTGGACAGACACTGAAGCTTTCTTT. As protein: CASSLVAWTDTEAFF.

The rearrangement joins TRBV2 to TRBJ1-1, with 11 bases lining up with TRBD1. CDR3 length: 16 amino acids. The germline V gene has CDR1 SNHLY and CDR2 FYNNEI. V shed 6 bases, J shed 4 bases, and the junction held 10 bases outside the gene matches. CDR3 coding DNA: TGTGCCAGCAGCCCAAGGGGGACAGGGGGTCCCACTGAAGCTTTCTTT. This translates into CASSPRGTGGPTEAFF.

This clonotype was counted between two and nine times. The chain combines TRBV4-1 with TRBJ1-1; no clear D gene. V lost 0 bases to trimming and J lost 7 bases, with 9 bases between them. The CDR3 is 13 amino acids. Germline V gene data show CDR1 as MGHRA and CDR2 as YSYEKL. The DNA of the CDR3 is TGCGCCAGCAGCCAAGATCAGGACGGTGAAGCTTTCTTT. Translated, it gives CASSQDQDGEAFF.

This clonotype was observed a handful of times. The V call is TRBV7-3, the J call TRBJ2-7; perhaps TRBD2 as D (5 bases). Germline V lookup: CDR1 SGHTA, CDR2 FQGTGA. The CDR3 sequence is 17 residues long. V dropped 7 bases and J dropped 0 bases, with 22 bases sitting between them. The CDR3 DNA follows: TGTGCCAGCACCCAGGAGGTGGAGATTTCGAGCTCCTACGAGCAGTACTTC. It specifies CASTQEVEISSSYEQYF. The full variable domain, its missing parts supplied by reference TRBV7-3 and TRBJ2-7, is GAGVSQTPSNKVTEKGKYVELRCDPISGHTALYWYRQSLGQGPEFLIYFQGTGAADDSGLPNDRFFAVRPEGSVSTLKIQRTERGDSAVYLCASTQEVEISSSYEQYFGPGTRLTVT.

This chain uses TRBV29-1 with TRBJ2-7, with 9 bases fitting TRBD2. Germline CDR1 SQVTM, CDR2 ANQGSEA. The CDR3 sequence is 13 residues long. V was clipped by 4 bases and J by 4 bases; unmatched bases: 5. The CDR3 DNA is TGCAGCGTTGCAGCTAGCGGGACTTACGAGCAGTACTTC. As protein: CSVAASGTYEQYF.

The J gene is TRBJ2-2, the V gene TRBV20-1, with D uncertain. Germline CDR1 DFQATT, CDR2 SNEGSKA (reference sequence). This CDR3 has 14 residues. Trimming cost V 0 bases and J 6 bases, with 11 bases left between them. CDR3 nucleotide sequence: TGCAGTGCTAGAGATTCCACCACCGCCGGGGAGCTGTTTTTT. It translates to CSARDSTTAGELFF.

The rearrangement uses TRBV9 and TRBJ2-7; the D is unclear. V shed 4 bases and J shed 3 bases, with 8 bases lying between them. This CDR3 is built from 12 residues. Germline V gene sequence: CDR1 SGDLS, CDR2 YYNGEE. The CDR3 here is CASSPTDYEQYF. The CDR3 DNA reads as TGTGCCAGCAGCCCGACGGACTACGAGCAGTACTTC.